The 19 T cell receptor beta chains reported below all come from one sample, sequenced in a study of graft-versus-host responses after intestinal transplantation. Assay used: immunoSEQ multiplex PCR; TCRdb lists only in-frame clones, some missing. The sample lists some 21,000 clones; 50% to 65% were seen once. Specimen: alloreactive CD4+ T cells from a mixed lymphocyte reaction culture, collected before intestinal transplant. Subset: CFSE-low proliferating T cells sorted from approximately 6-day pre-transplant mixed lymphocyte reaction (GvH or HvG direction). Receptor source: a human patient who received an intestinal transplant.

This chain joins TRBV5-1 and TRBJ2-1; 12 positions match TRBD2. CDR3 size: 15 residues. The germline gives CDR1 SGHRS, CDR2 YFSETQ. Germline trimming cut 3 bases from V and 9 bases from J; bases unmatched to any gene: 7. CDR3 sequence: CASSWTSGTRGEQFF. CDR3 DNA: TGCGCCAGCAGCTGGACTAGCGGGACGAGAGGTGAGCAGTTCTTC.

CDR3 coding DNA: TGTGCCAGCAGCGTTATGACAGCGAACACCGGGGAGCTGTTTTTT. Its translation is CASSVMTANTGELFF. V gene TRBV5-5 combines with J gene TRBJ2-2; D possibly corresponds to TRBD1 (5 bases). The germline gives CDR1 SGHKS, CDR2 YYEKEE (reference sequence). Deletions cut 4 bases from V and 0 bases from J, with 10 bases between. This CDR3 is 15 amino acids long.

This chain links TRBV5-1 with TRBJ2-3; 8 bases line up with TRBD1. Trimming cost V 1 base and J 2 bases; bases outside gene matches: 9. This CDR3 contains 17 residues. The germline V gene has CDR1 SGHRS and CDR2 YFSETQ. In nucleotides, the CDR3 is TGCGCCAGCAGCTTGTATCTTAGGACAGGGTCCACAGATACGCAGTATTTT. Encoded protein: CASSLYLRTGSTDTQYF.

The V and J genes are TRBV5-1 and TRBJ2-1; tentatively, D is TRBD1 (7 bases). CDR3 length equals 15 residues. The germline V gene encodes CDR1 SGHRS and CDR2 YFSETQ. Trimming cost V 2 bases and J 5 bases, with 14 bases left between them. DNA for the CDR3: TGCGCCAGCAGCTTACGACAGGGCGGGGACAATGAGCAGTTCTTC. It codes for CASSLRQGGDNEQFF.

This clone has a handful of counts. The gene calls are TRBV30 and TRBJ1-5; D is unresolved. Germline V CDR1 and CDR2: GTSNPN, SVGIG (reference sequence). CDR3 length: 11 amino acids. With 2 bases removed from V and 9 bases from J, the gap between germline ends came to 8 bases. CDR3 loop: CAWSREGPQHF. Written as DNA, the CDR3 is TGTGCCTGGAGTAGAGAGGGGCCCCAGCATTTT. The full variable domain, in which reference TRBV30 and TRBJ1-5 provide the parts outside the CDR3, is SQTIHQWPATLVQPVGSPLSLECTVEGTSNPNLYWYRQAAGRGLQLLFYSVGIGQISSEVPQNLSASRPQDRQFILSSKKLLLSDSGFYLCAWSREGPQHFGDGTRLSIL.

There are a few counts of this clone. The V call is TRBV2, the J call TRBJ1-2, with 7 bases that match TRBD1. This CDR3 is 13 amino acids long. Germline CDR1 and CDR2: SNHLY and FYNNEI. V trimming: 6 bases; J trimming: 8 bases; junction bases outside the gene matches: 9. The CDR3 coding sequence is TGTGCCAGCAGAGAAATACGGACAGGAGGCTACACCTTC. It yields the protein CASREIRTGGYTF.

The chain uses TRBV6-6 and TRBJ1-1, with 7 bases identical to TRBD1. From germline, CDR1 is MNHNY and CDR2 SVGAGI (reference sequence). The CDR3 runs 14 residues. V lost 6 bases to trimming and J lost 6 bases; unmatched junction nucleotides: 10. The CDR3: CASRPPRGSSEAFF. The CDR3 DNA reads as TGTGCCAGCAGACCCCCCAGGGGGTCCTCTGAAGCTTTCTTT.

The rearrangement links TRBV9 to TRBJ2-1, with 9 bases identical to TRBD1. This CDR3 contains 15 residues. J lost 4 bases, V lost 4 bases, and 6 bases had no gene match. The germline V gene encodes CDR1 SGDLS and CDR2 YYNGEE. CDR3 loop: CASSPRDRVYNEQFF. CDR3 sequence (DNA): TGTGCCAGCAGCCCCCGGGACAGGGTATACAATGAGCAGTTCTTC.

The chain is built from TRBV10-2 and TRBJ1-2; 8 bases fit TRBD1. V shed 5 bases and J 12 bases; nucleotides not matched to a gene: 8. This CDR3 contains 12 residues. Germline CDR1 is WSHSY and CDR2 is SAAADI. The CDR3 loop reads CASSYHRGTDTF. The CDR3 nucleotides are TGCGCCAGCAGTTATCACAGGGGGACTGACACCTTC.

The chain is built from TRBV14 and TRBJ2-7; a weak D match, TRBD1 (6 bases). The CDR3 has 15 amino acids. V dropped 1 base and J dropped 4 bases, with 14 bases sitting between them. Germline values: CDR1 SGHDN, CDR2 FVKESK. The CDR3 coding sequence is TGTGCCAGCAGCCAAGGGTCAGGGGCTTTTTACGAGCAGTACTTC. It is translated as CASSQGSGAFYEQYF.

This clone was seen more than once but under ten times. The rearrangement links TRBV2 to TRBJ2-3; D is possibly TRBD1 (7 bases). CDR3 length equals 12 residues. Trimming removed 7 bases at V and 6 bases at J, with 11 bases between. The germline V gene has CDR1 SNHLY and CDR2 FYNNEI. As DNA, the CDR3 is TGTGCCAGCACTCCAGGGGGGGATACGCAGTATTTT. This sequence encodes CASTPGGDTQYF.

In its sample, this clone was seen a few times. The chain couples TRBV10-3 to TRBJ2-7; weak D call: TRBD1 (5 bases). This CDR3 comprises 13 residues. Germline CDR1 is ENHRY and CDR2 is SYGVKD. V dropped 5 bases and J dropped 1 base, with 9 bases sitting between them. This CDR3 is CAISWTPSYEQYF. In DNA, the CDR3 is TGTGCCATCAGTTGGACACCGTCCTACGAGCAGTACTTC.

The chain uses TRBV18 and TRBJ2-2; maybe TRBD2 (6 bases). The CDR3 has 14 residues. Per the germline V gene, CDR1 is KGHSH and CDR2 is LQKENI. V lost 6 bases and J lost 5, with 13 bases in between. The CDR3 here is CASSDLEGTGELFF. CDR3 sequence (DNA): TGTGCCAGCTCGGACTTGGAGGGGACCGGGGAGCTGTTTTTT.

The chain has TRBV30 and TRBJ2-1; the match to TRBD2 covers 8 bases. In germline, CDR1 is GTSNPN, CDR2 SVGIG (reference sequence). The length of the CDR3 is 14 residues. Trimming removed 4 bases from V and 4 bases from J; junction bases left unmatched: 6. CDR3 residues: CAWNVAGFYNEQFF. For the CDR3, the DNA is TGTGCCTGGAACGTAGCGGGGTTTTACAATGAGCAGTTCTTC. Looking up the rest from reference TRBV30 and TRBJ2-1 gives the full variable domain: SQTIHQWPATLVQPVGSPLSLECTVEGTSNPNLYWYRQAAGRGLQLLFYSVGIGQISSEVPQNLSASRPQDRQFILSSKKLLLSDSGFYLCAWNVAGFYNEQFFGPGTRLTVL.

The gene calls are TRBV7-2 and TRBJ2-1; 10 bases are shared with TRBD2. This CDR3 has 14 amino acids. Germline CDR1 reads SGHTA; CDR2 reads FQGNSA. Trimming removed 5 bases from V and 8 bases from J; junction bases left unmatched: 6. CDR3 protein: CASSHWLAGDEQFF. DNA of the CDR3: TGTGCCAGCAGCCACTGGCTAGCGGGGGATGAGCAGTTCTTC.

The rearrangement uses TRBV18 and TRBJ2-1; 7 positions match TRBD2. The CDR3 length is 16 residues. Germline V gene data show CDR1 as KGHSH and CDR2 as LQKENI. Trimming cost V 3 bases and J 4 bases; bases outside gene matches: 9. CDR3 sequence (DNA): TGTGCCAGCTCACCCCAGAGCGGGATCGGTTACAATGAGCAGTTCTTC. This gives the protein CASSPQSGIGYNEQFF.

The V gene is TRBV10-3, the J gene TRBJ2-1; D is undetermined. Per the germline V gene, CDR1 is ENHRY and CDR2 is SYGVKD. The CDR3 consists of 14 residues. Trimming pared 7 bases from V and 0 bases from J, leaving 10 bases between. Here the CDR3 reads CAINDWSSYNEQFF. The CDR3 bases are TGTGCCATCAACGACTGGAGCTCCTACAATGAGCAGTTCTTC.

DNA of the CDR3: TGTGCCAGCAGTAGAGGGCCCACCGGGGAGCTGTTTTTT. It encodes CASSRGPTGELFF. This chain connects TRBV6-8 to TRBJ2-2; TRBD2 might be the D (5 bases). Germline V gene lookup returns CDR1 MNHGY and CDR2 SAAAGT. Trimming took off 5 bases at V and 4 bases at J, with 8 bases between the two ends. The CDR3 covers 13 residues.

This clone occurred a few times. This chain connects TRBV30 to TRBJ2-7, with D maybe TRBD2 (6 bases). The CDR3 has 13 residues. Trimming pared 3 bases from V and 2 bases from J, leaving 11 bases between. Per the germline V gene, CDR1 is GTSNPN and CDR2 is SVGIG (reference sequence). CDR3: CAWSGLLPYEQYF. Here the CDR3 DNA reads TGTGCCTGGAGCGGACTATTGCCCTACGAGCAGTACTTC. Together with reference TRBV30 and TRBJ2-7, the CDR3 gives the full variable domain: SQTIHQWPATLVQPVGSPLSLECTVEGTSNPNLYWYRQAAGRGLQLLFYSVGIGQISSEVPQNLSASRPQDRQFILSSKKLLLSDSGFYLCAWSGLLPYEQYFGPGTRLTVT.